These 7 T cell receptor beta chains share one sample of origin, sequenced in a study of OX40 agonist ivuxolimab in advanced cancers. Produced via immunoSEQ multiplex PCR; TCRdb's table is partial and in-frame only. The sample includes about 60,000 clones, about 89% of them seen just once. The sequencing here drew on CD4+ or CD8+ T cells sorted from blood, taken in a trial of the OX40 agonist ivuxolimab. These receptors were obtained from an adult with an advanced solid tumor such as melanoma, head and neck, liver or kidney cancer.

The rearrangement uses TRBV11-3 and TRBJ2-5, with no clear D. From germline, CDR1 is SGHNT and CDR2 YENEEA. The V and J ends lost 5 bases and 7 bases respectively, with 14 bases between them. The CDR3 consists of 13 residues. The CDR3 nucleotides read TGTGCCAGCAGCCCCCAGCCCTCAGTGACCCAGTACTTC. Its protein is CASSPQPSVTQYF.

CDR3 nucleotides: TGCAGCGTTGACAGTACTAGCGGGAACACCGGGGAGCTGTTTTTT. Protein sequence: CSVDSTSGNTGELFF. The V gene is TRBV29-1, the J gene TRBJ2-2, with TRBD2 identical over 8 bases. Germline V CDR1 and CDR2: SQVTM, ANQGSEA. CDR3 size: 15 residues. Trimming took 3 bases from V and 1 from J; bases not matched to a gene: 4.

V gene TRBV6-1 combines with J gene TRBJ2-1; 12 bases are shared with TRBD2. CDR1 and CDR2 from the germline V gene are MNHNS and SASEGT. The trim removed 1 base at V and 1 base at J, leaving 5 bases unmatched. This CDR3 contains 18 residues. CDR3 in DNA: TGTGCCAGCAGTGAAGTTTGGACTAGCGGGAAATCCTACAATGAGCAGTTCTTC. It encodes CASSEVWTSGKSYNEQFF.

This clone came up a few times. The V gene is TRBV4-3, the J gene TRBJ2-3; 7 bases align to TRBD2. Germline V gene lookup returns CDR1 LGHNA and CDR2 YSLEER. Unmatched junction bases numbered 8, after V lost 2 bases and J lost 0 bases. The CDR3 spans 17 residues. CDR3 amino acids: CASSQPGGSGSTDTQYF. The DNA of the CDR3 is TGCGCCAGCAGCCAACCCGGGGGTAGCGGGAGCACAGATACGCAGTATTTT.

This chain links TRBV27 with TRBJ2-7, with a weak D call TRBD2 (6 bases). Looked up from germline, CDR1 is MNHEY and CDR2 is SMNVEV (reference sequence). Trimming cost V 6 bases and J 4 bases, with 13 bases left between them. The length of the CDR3 is 13 residues. The chain's CDR3 is CASSPRGLYEQYF. The CDR3 coding sequence is TGTGCCAGCAGCCCCAGAGGACTATACGAGCAGTACTTC.

The gene calls are TRBV7-9 and TRBJ2-2; D is ambiguous. The CDR3 length is 14 residues. Germline lookup yields CDR1 SEHNR and CDR2 FQNEAQ (reference sequence). V lost 5 bases and J lost 4, with 11 bases in between. CDR3 residues: CASSHPVGTGELFF. The DNA of the CDR3 is TGTGCCAGCAGCCACCCCGTCGGCACCGGGGAGCTGTTTTTT.

The gene calls are TRBV19 and TRBJ1-5, with D hard to call. This CDR3 is 15 amino acids long. CDR1 is LNHDA, CDR2 SQIVND, per germline (reference sequence). V lost 1 base to trimming and J lost 1 base, with 8 bases between them. The CDR3 DNA follows: TGTGCCAGTAGTATAGGAGCAGGAAGCAATCAGCCCCAGCATTTT. It yields the protein CASSIGAGSNQPQHF.